The text below deals with one TCR beta chain. Its antigen is unknown. This specimen comes from a study of T cells after yellow fever vaccination. Study-wide results and caveats: When the response was secondary, it was weaker but reached its peak faster, day 5 versus 15.

From the 5' RACE reads, TCRdb called clonotypes with MiXCR, one entry per CDR3 protein. The sample includes 150,000 to 200,000 distinct CDR3 sequences, around 8.5% of them seen just once. The sequence came from a man aged 18 to 29 who received the YFV17D yellow fever vaccine. The specimen was CD8+ T cells sorted from PBMCs, collected 45 days after the yellow fever booster vaccination.

The CDR3 here is CSARSWTSEDYEQYF. The CDR3 bases are TGCAGTGCTAGATCTTGGACTAGCGAGGATTACGAGCAGTACTTC. The chain uses TRBV20-1 and TRBJ2-7; 9 bases map to TRBD2. Germline values: CDR1 DFQATT, CDR2 SNEGSKA (reference sequence). V was clipped by 2 bases and J by 4 bases; unmatched bases: 9. This CDR3 is 15 amino acids long.